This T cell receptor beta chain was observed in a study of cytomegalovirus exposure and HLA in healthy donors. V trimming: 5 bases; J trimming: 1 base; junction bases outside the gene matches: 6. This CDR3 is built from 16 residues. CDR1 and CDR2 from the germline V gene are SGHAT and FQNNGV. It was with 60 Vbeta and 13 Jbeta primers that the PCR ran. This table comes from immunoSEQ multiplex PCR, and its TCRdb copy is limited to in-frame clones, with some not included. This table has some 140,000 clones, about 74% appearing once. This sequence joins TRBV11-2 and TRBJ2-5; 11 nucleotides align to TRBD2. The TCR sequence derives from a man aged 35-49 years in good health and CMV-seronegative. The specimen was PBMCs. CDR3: CASSPGLAGSQETQYF. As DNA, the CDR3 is TGTGCCAGCAGCCCCGGACTAGCGGGTTCCCAAGAGACCCAGTACTTC.